The rows below give T cell receptor beta chains drawn from one sample of a study of blood T cell repertoires in COVID-19. The method was immunoSEQ multiplex PCR; TCRdb's version includes in-frame clones alone and lacks a portion of them. The sample carries around 250,000 clones, roughly 84% recorded once. Material: peripheral blood. These receptors came from a human donor in a cohort sampled during active COVID-19. Both conserved end residues are part of each CDR3. A D gene is named only where the DNA matches it firmly. Size is stated for part of the rows, as once, few or many counts, or as a class when the clone is expanded.

d_gene	abundance	v_gene	j_gene	CDR3aa	CDR3nt
.	.	TRBV6-6	TRBJ2-1	CASSYRLNEQFF	TGTGCCAGCAGTTACCGACTAAATGAGCAGTTCTTC
.	.	TRBV19	TRBJ2-7	CASSTPGAVNSYEQYF	TGTGCCAGTAGTACTCCAGGAGCGGTAAACTCCTACGAGCAGTACTTC
TRBD2	.	TRBV6-1	TRBJ2-3	CASSALAGGPFKTDTQYF	TGTGCCAGCAGTGCACTAGCGGGAGGGCCTTTTAAGACAGATACGCAGTATTTT
.	.	TRBV2	TRBJ1-5	CASSGGQYSNQPQHF	TGTGCCAGCAGTGGAGGACAGTATAGCAATCAGCCCCAGCATTTT
.	.	TRBV25-1	TRBJ2-7	CASSFGSTYEQYF	TGTGCCAGCAGTTTCGGTTCGACCTACGAGCAGTACTTC
.	.	TRBV7-8	TRBJ1-1	CASSRLTHTLSGAFF	TGTGCCAGCAGCCGTCTGACTCACACGCTCAGCGGAGCTTTCTTT
.	.	TRBV18	TRBJ2-3	CASSPRDTQYF	TGTGCCAGCTCACCGAGAGATACGCAGTATTTT
.	once	TRBV28	TRBJ2-7	CASRPFPPGSEQYF	TGTGCCAGCAGGCCATTCCCCCCGGGGTCCGAGCAGTACTTC
TRBD1	.	TRBV29-1	TRBJ1-2	CSVDFPGGQYGYTF	TGCAGCGTTGACTTTCCAGGGGGCCAATATGGCTACACCTTC
TRBD1	few	TRBV19	TRBJ1-5	CASMPGGFNQPQHF	TGTGCCAGTATGCCAGGGGGCTTCAATCAGCCCCAGCATTTT
.	.	TRBV19	TRBJ2-5	CASMGWGDETQYF	TGTGCCAGTATGGGTTGGGGCGATGAGACCCAGTACTTC
.	.	TRBV27	TRBJ1-1	CASSHRDLNTEAFF	TGTGCCAGCAGTCACAGGGACCTGAACACTGAAGCTTTCTTT
TRBD2	.	TRBV27	TRBJ2-5	CASSSGGWQETQYF	TGTGCCAGCAGTAGCGGGGGTTGGCAAGAGACCCAGTACTTC
.	.	TRBV7-9	TRBJ1-3	CASTLTDSGNTIYF	TGTGCCAGCACCTTAACTGATTCTGGAAACACCATATATTTT
.	.	TRBV5-5	TRBJ2-3	CASSLRMTSTDTQYF	TGTGCCAGCAGCTTGAGGATGACTAGCACAGATACGCAGTATTTT
.	.	TRBV29-1	TRBJ1-1	CSVEGTNTEAFF	TGCAGCGTTGAGGGCACGAACACTGAAGCTTTTTTT
TRBD2	.	TRBV5-1	TRBJ2-7	CASRLGGGVYEQYF	TGCGCCAGCAGGCTTGGTGGGGGGGTGTACGAGCAGTACTTC
TRBD1	.	TRBV5-1	TRBJ1-2	CASSPTTGAPYGYTF	TGCGCCAGCAGCCCCACGACAGGGGCCCCCTATGGCTACACCTTC
.	.	TRBV3-1/TRBV3-2	TRBJ1-6	CASRPSDGLNSPLHF	TGTGCCAGCAGGCCTAGCGACGGGTTAAATTCACCCCTCCACTTT
TRBD1	.	TRBV19	TRBJ1-3	CASQDGQAGNTIYF	TGTGCCAGTCAAGACGGACAGGCTGGAAACACCATATATTTT
.	.	TRBV5-1	TRBJ1-1	CASSHYDDPRMNTEAFF	TGCGCCAGCAGCCACTATGACGATCCGAGGATGAACACTGAAGCTTTCTTT
TRBD2	few	TRBV10-2	TRBJ2-7	CASRELAGVGEQYF	TGCGCCAGCAGAGAATTAGCGGGGGTGGGCGAGCAGTACTTC
.	.	TRBV19	TRBJ1-1	CASSGQGSAEAFF	TGTGCCAGTAGTGGGCAGGGCAGCGCTGAAGCTTTCTTT
.	.	TRBV11-3	TRBJ2-2	CASSFEGGLGNTGELFF	TGTGCCAGCAGCTTCGAGGGTGGATTGGGGAACACCGGGGAGCTGTTTTTT
TRBD1	.	TRBV7-9	TRBJ1-4	CASSFDRGANEKLFF	TGTGCCAGCAGCTTTGACAGGGGAGCTAATGAAAAACTGTTTTTT
.	.	TRBV5-5	TRBJ2-1	CASSPNSYNEQFF	TGTGCCAGCAGCCCAAACTCCTACAATGAGCAGTTCTTC
.	.	TRBV19	TRBJ2-1	CASSRTGRVNEQFF	TGTGCCAGTAGTAGGACAGGGAGGGTAAATGAGCAGTTCTTC
TRBD2	.	TRBV18	TRBJ2-5	CASSLKTSGETQYF	TGTGCCAGCTCACTCAAGACTAGCGGAGAGACCCAGTACTTC
.	.	TRBV6-1	TRBJ2-2	CASSGGRKGELFF	TGTGCCAGCAGTGGGGGGCGTAAGGGGGAGCTGTTTTTT
TRBD1	.	TRBV19	TRBJ1-6	CASRPIQGAQAPLHF	TGTGCCAGTAGGCCAATACAGGGGGCTCAGGCACCCCTCCACTTT
TRBD2	.	TRBV5-1	TRBJ2-1	CASSWALAEQQFF	TGCGCCAGCAGCTGGGCGCTAGCGGAGCAGCAGTTCTTC
TRBD1	once	TRBV28	TRBJ1-2	CASSLGTGFYTF	TGTGCCAGCAGTTTAGGGACAGGGTTCTACACCTTC
TRBD2	many	TRBV18	TRBJ2-7	CASSFDGSGSSYEQYF	TGTGCCAGCTCATTCGACGGGAGCGGGAGCTCCTACGAGCAGTACTTC
TRBD2	.	TRBV5-6	TRBJ2-1	CASSGIAGHGNEQFF	TGTGCCAGCAGCGGCATAGCGGGTCATGGGAATGAGCAGTTCTTC
TRBD2	.	TRBV5-4	TRBJ2-1	CASSGQRGGRYNEQFF	TGTGCCAGCAGCGGGCAGCGGGGGGGCAGATACAATGAGCAGTTCTTC
TRBD2	.	TRBV7-9	TRBJ2-2	CASRSDLAGANTGELFF	TGTGCCAGCAGGTCGGATTTAGCGGGAGCTAACACCGGGGAGCTGTTTTTT
TRBD2	.	TRBV7-2	TRBJ2-7	CASRSSGGASYEQYF	TGTGCCAGCAGATCGAGCGGGGGGGCAAGTTACGAGCAGTACTTC
.	.	TRBV6-2/TRBV6-3	TRBJ1-1	CASSYPPSWNTEAFF	TGTGCCAGCAGTTACCCACCGAGCTGGAACACTGAAGCTTTCTTT
.	once	TRBV6-5	TRBJ2-7	CASSRLDVYEQYF	TGTGCCAGCAGTCGCCTAGATGTCTACGAGCAGTACTTC
.	.	TRBV19	TRBJ2-1	CARSTRDEQFF	TGTGCCAGATCAACGAGGGATGAGCAGTTCTTC
.	.	TRBV29-1	TRBJ2-2	CSVVLGALNTGELFF	TGCAGCGTTGTACTCGGAGCGTTGAACACCGGGGAGCTGTTTTTT
.	.	TRBV9	TRBJ1-6	CASSGLRGRGNSPLHF	TGTGCCAGCAGCGGGCTGCGGGGGCGAGGGAATTCACCCCTCCACTTT
.	.	TRBV7-8	TRBJ2-7	CASSSRWGQVAYEQYF	TGTGCCAGCAGCTCGAGGTGGGGGCAGGTTGCCTACGAGCAGTACTTC
TRBD1	.	TRBV5-6	TRBJ1-3	CASSLDRGRGNTIYF	TGTGCCAGCAGCCTTGACAGGGGGCGCGGAAACACCATATATTTT